This T cell receptor beta chain was recorded in a study of regulatory T cells in long-lasting Graves disease. On the study more broadly: Disease was considered persistent Graves' disease after over 5 years of antithyroid drugs (with positive TSH receptor antibodies). Study-wide results and limits: Researchers examined only peripheral blood and not thyroid tissue. Results may be inaccurate due to the small sample size.

The time point here: persistent/refractory GD, antithyroid drugs over 5 years with positive TRAb. Extracted RNA from PBMCs served as the source of the TCR library. Trimming left V 3 bases short and J 0 bases short, with 6 bases between. The CDR3 contains 15 residues. Per the germline V gene, CDR1 is LNHDA and CDR2 is SQIVND (reference sequence). This clonotype was recorded many times. Its antigen is as yet unknown. iRepertoire HTBI primers and Arm-PCR of CDR3 regions built TCR beta libraries. In the original workflow: Detected in the samples were 62 TRBV and 12 to 15 TRBJ segments. TCRdb re-called the multiplex PCR reads through MiXCR, storing one row per CDR3 protein. It is TCRdb's table, rather than the study itself, that gives the V and J calls and clone size. The data show 350,000 to 500,000 distinct CDR3 sequences, approximately 22% seen once.

The V gene is TRBV19, the J gene TRBJ2-6, with D unresolved. The specimen comprised peripheral blood mononuclear cells (PBMCs), sampled when the disease was refractory, from a patient treated with antithyroid drugs. The clonotype originates from a female donor with Graves disease. The CDR3 DNA reads as TGTGCCAGTAGTATGAGTGGCTCTGGGGCCAACGTCCTGACTTTC. The encoded protein is CASSMSGSGANVLTF.